This T cell receptor (beta chain) is from a study of OX40 agonist ivuxolimab in advanced cancers. In the study overall: Among those treated, three patients had partial responses, one with hepatocellular carcinoma and two with cutaneous melanoma. Regarding the study as a whole: Expanded clones belonging to CD8+ T cells outnumbered, on average, those of CD4+. By week 6 at 0.1 to 3.0 mg/kg, blood CD4+ and CD8+ T cells had expanded clonally.

At cycle 4 day 1, cycle 7 day 1, and baseline, blood was sampled. This clone appeared a single time. As yet, its antigen is unknown. CDR1 is SGHTA, CDR2 FQGNSA, per germline. Trimming took off 3 bases at V and 4 bases at J, with 6 bases between the two ends. The CDR3 contains 12 residues. Data came from immunoSEQ multiplex PCR; TCRdb stores just in-frame clones and leaves some out. There are approximately 74,000 clones in the sample; over 75% occur only once, and 5.5% to 6% lies in the top ten. The sequenced sample was CD4+ or CD8+ T cells sorted from blood, obtained in a trial of the OX40 agonist ivuxolimab. The receptor's source is an adult with an advanced solid tumor such as melanoma, head and neck, liver or kidney cancer. This chain uses TRBV7-2 with TRBJ2-5, with no clear D. The DNA for the CDR3 is TGTGCCAGCAGCTTTCACGGAGAGACCCAGTACTTC. It specifies CASSFHGETQYF.